The 7 T cell receptor beta chains below all came from one sample that was sequenced in a study of monozygotic twins with inflammatory bowel disease. TCRdb reanalyzed the 5' RACE reads, giving one entry per CDR3 protein sequence and no DNA. The clone table shows fewer than 550,000 distinct CDR3 sequences, with the ten largest holding more than 2%. The material sequenced was blood. The receptors stem from a human donor with ulcerative colitis or Crohn's disease, or a healthy co-twin of an affected twin (not recorded which).

V and J are TRBV7-3 and TRBJ2-1; TCRdb's D call, TRBD1, is unchecked because there is no DNA. The CDR3 has 14 residues. Germline V CDR1 and CDR2: SGHTA, FQGTGA. The CDR3 is CASSNGGVRNEQFF.

The rearrangement joins TRBV5-1 to TRBJ2-7; TCRdb reports TRBD2, a call that lacks DNA to check it against. The CDR3 is made up of 14 amino acids. Germline V lookup: CDR1 SGHRS, CDR2 YFSETQ. CDR3 sequence: CASSPPRQGNEQYF. Using reference TRBV5-1 and TRBJ2-7 for the parts outside the CDR3, the full variable domain is KAGVTQTPRYLIKTRGQQVTLSCSPISGHRSVSWYQQTPGQGLQFLFEYFSETQRNKGNFPGRFSGRQFSNSRSEMNVSTLELGDSALYLCASSPPRQGNEQYFGPGTRLTVT.

The V and J genes are TRBV11-2 and TRBJ1-6. Germline lookup yields CDR1 SGHAT and CDR2 FQNNGV. CDR3 size: 15 residues. The CDR3 protein is CASSLEFGSNSPLHF.

The V gene is TRBV21-1, the J gene TRBJ2-7; the TCRdb D gene call, TRBD2, has no DNA to confirm it. TRBV21-1 is listed as a pseudogene. CDR3 length: 14 amino acids. The CDR3 is CASPRRLAKGPQYF.

This chain joins TRBV12-3 or TRBV12-4 and TRBJ2-1. The length of the CDR3 is 11 residues. This chain's CDR3 is CASKGYNEQFF.

The rearrangement joins TRBV5-1 to TRBJ2-3; TCRdb's D gene call, TRBD1, goes unchecked for lack of DNA. Looked up from germline, CDR1 is SGHRS and CDR2 is YFSETQ. The length of the CDR3 is 17 residues. CDR3 loop: CASSFRSGTGGTDTQYF.

The chain uses TRBV6-1 and TRBJ1-1; absent DNA, TCRdb's TRBD1 call cannot be checked. The CDR3 loop spans 15 amino acids. Germline CDR1 and CDR2: MNHNS and SASEGT. The CDR3 sequence: CASSAGDRGNTEAFF.